This T cell receptor beta chain derives from a study of post-analysis software for immune sequencing data. Study-wide context: Some patients lacked subtype; others had relapsing-remitting, secondary progressive or progressive-relapsing disease.

Study-wide findings and caveats: Among multiple sclerosis patients, normalized Chao1 diversity was significantly below that of controls. Among five TRBV segments more frequent in patients than controls were TRBV5-6, TRBV5-1 and TRBV20-1. Same-batch samples co-clustered strongly by F measure.

Germline CDR1 MDHEN, CDR2 SYDVKM. With 6 bases clipped from V and 2 bases from J, the junction kept 4 bases outside the gene matches. CDR3 length equals 13 residues. This clonotype has at least ten counts. Its antigen remains unidentified. Carried by the TCR beta cDNA libraries were unique molecular identifiers. Yield was some 500,000 cDNA molecules from around 1 to 10 million T cells. TCRdb processed the PCR reads anew with MiXCR; each CDR3 protein has one entry. The profile shows some 800,000 distinct CDR3 sequences, just over 45% of them singletons. The receptor's source is a girl aged 5 to 17 with multiple sclerosis. The chain couples TRBV28 to TRBJ2-7; 7 bases line up with TRBD1. Sample: blood. The CDR3 DNA follows: TGTGCCAGCAGCCTGACAGGGCCCTACGAGCAGTACTTC. This translates into CASSLTGPYEQYF.